This entry lists 17 T cell receptor beta chains sequenced from one sample in a study of CD8+CD57+ T cells in acquired aplastic anemia. Both TCR beta VDJ combination and CDR3 sequence profiling were carried out. Genomic DNA was the template for this profiling. One entry per CDR3 protein results from TCRdb running MiXCR on the reads. The table lists over 150,000 distinct CDR3 sequences, 71% of them singletons. Previously, flow cytometry had revealed CD8+CD57+ cell expansion in the patients chosen for sequencing. Sequenced input: sorted CD4+, CD8+, or CD8+CD57+ T cells (not recorded which) from PBMCs. The receptors come from a human donor with aplastic anemia.

The chain carries TRBV6-6 and TRBJ2-7; D gene unclear. The V end was cut by 5 bases, the J end by 3 bases, with 26 bases between. The CDR3 totals 18 residues. Germline CDR1 and CDR2: MNHNY and SVGAGI (reference sequence). This chain's CDR3 is CASSAHIQSLSVGYEQYF. CDR3 nucleotide sequence: TGTGCCAGCAGTGCGCACATCCAGAGTTTGTCGGTCGGCTACGAGCAGTACTTC.

The table lists this clonotype with many counts. The chain joins TRBV15 to TRBJ2-3; 12 bases line up with TRBD2. V gave up 0 bases and J gave up 3 bases; unmatched junction bases: 7. This CDR3 has 18 residues. Germline lookup yields CDR1 LNHNV and CDR2 YYDKDF (reference sequence). CDR3 DNA: TGTGCCACCAGCAGAGATCTAGCGGGAGGGCCTGGTACAGATACGCAGTATTTT. This sequence encodes CATSRDLAGGPGTDTQYF.

The CDR3 loop is CSASRTGMNTEAFF. CDR3 nucleotide sequence: TGCAGTGCTAGTCGGACAGGGATGAACACTGAAGCTTTCTTT. The chain has TRBV20-1 and TRBJ1-1; 8 bases line up with TRBD1. Germline loops: CDR1 DFQATT, CDR2 SNEGSKA (reference sequence). The CDR3 covers 14 residues. Unmatched junction bases numbered 3, after V lost 3 bases and J lost 0 bases.

The J gene is TRBJ2-5, the V gene TRBV10-3; D may be TRBD1 (6 bases). Deletions cut 10 bases from V and 1 base from J, with 16 bases between. The V gene's germline CDR1 is ENHRY and CDR2 SYGVKD. The CDR3 has 14 amino acids. This CDR3 reads CATRETGSQETQYF. CDR3 sequence (DNA): TGTGCCACAAGAGAAACAGGGTCCCAAGAGACCCAGTACTTC.

This rearrangement joins TRBV7-3 to TRBJ2-3; 10 bases fit TRBD1. CDR1 is SGHTA and CDR2 is FQGTGA in the germline V gene. The junction had 3 bases not matched to a gene; V was cut back by 5 bases and J by 4 bases. CDR3 length: 14 residues. The CDR3 bases are TGTGCCAGCAGCCCAGGACAGGGGGCAGATACGCAGTATTTT. It encodes CASSPGQGADTQYF. The full variable domain, in which reference TRBV7-3 and TRBJ2-3 provide the parts outside the CDR3, is GAGVSQTPSNKVTEKGKYVELRCDPISGHTALYWYRQSLGQGPEFLIYFQGTGAADDSGLPNDRFFAVRPEGSVSTLKIQRTERGDSAVYLCASSPGQGADTQYFGPGTRLTVL.

The chain employs TRBV7-6 and TRBJ2-3; D perhaps matches TRBD2 (5 bases). There are 14 residues in the CDR3. Germline lookup yields CDR1 SGHVS and CDR2 FNYEAQ. The V end lost 5 bases, the J end lost 6 bases, and 15 bases lay between the germline ends. CDR3 DNA: TGTGCCAGCAGCCCCTGGGAGATCACGGATACGCAGTATTTT. This encodes CASSPWEITDTQYF.

V gene TRBV7-9 combines with J gene TRBJ2-3, with 8 bases fitting TRBD2. From germline, CDR1 is SEHNR and CDR2 FQNEAQ (reference sequence). This CDR3 is 15 amino acids long. J gave up 3 bases and V 4 bases, and 6 bases lay outside the gene matches. In DNA form, the CDR3 reads TGTGCCAGCAGCTGGGGGGAGCGGGGGACAGATACGCAGTATTTT. Translation gives CASSWGERGTDTQYF.

J is TRBJ2-7 and V is TRBV29-1; no definite D call. This CDR3 has 11 amino acids. V was cut by 6 bases and J by 7 bases, with 13 bases left in between. CDR1 and CDR2 (germline): SQVTM, ANQGSEA. CDR3 sequence: CSVGESREQYF. CDR3 bases: TGCAGCGTGGGTGAATCCCGGGAGCAGTACTTC.

The V gene is TRBV20-1, the J gene TRBJ2-1, with 10 bases aligning to TRBD2. The CDR3 extends over 14 amino acids. V lost 5 bases and J lost 3; bases outside the gene matches: 4. Germline CDR1 and CDR2: DFQATT and SNEGSKA (reference sequence). CDR3 in amino acids: CSAPGLADYNEQFF. The CDR3 nucleotides read TGCAGTGCTCCAGGACTAGCGGACTACAATGAGCAGTTCTTC.

This chain connects TRBV24-1 to TRBJ2-7; TRBD2 is a possible D gene (5 bases). This CDR3 contains 18 residues. Germline CDR1 and CDR2: KGHDR and SFDVKD. V was shortened by 3 bases and J by 1 base, with 21 bases between the two germline ends. CDR3: CATSDPAEVTAGSYEQYF. DNA of the CDR3: TGTGCCACCAGTGATCCGGCGGAGGTAACGGCAGGATCCTACGAGCAGTACTTC.

The chain employs TRBV20-1 and TRBJ2-7; D remains unclear. CDR3 length: 12 residues. The V end was cut by 6 bases, the J end by 0 bases, with 9 bases between. Germline V gene data show CDR1 as DFQATT and CDR2 as SNEGSKA (reference sequence). The DNA of the CDR3 is TGCAGTGCACCTCCGTGCTCCTACGAGCAGTACTTC. It codes for CSAPPCSYEQYF.

The chain recombines TRBV12-3 or TRBV12-4 with TRBJ2-2, with D perhaps TRBD1 (5 bases). The CDR3 totals 13 residues. V dropped 8 bases and J dropped 0 bases, with 7 bases sitting between them. The CDR3 DNA sequence: TGTGCCAGCCAGGGAACGAACACCGGGGAGCTGTTTTTT. Translated, it gives CASQGTNTGELFF.

This clonotype appeared many times. The CDR3 DNA sequence: TGTGCCAGCGGCGGGACTAGCGGCTCAGATACGCAGTATTTT. Its protein product is CASGGTSGSDTQYF. This chain uses TRBV6-2 or TRBV6-3 with TRBJ2-3, with TRBD2 matching 11 bases. The ends lost 8 bases at V and 4 bases at J; junction bases unmatched: 5. Germline-derived CDR1 and CDR2 are MNHEY and SVGEGT. The CDR3 spans 14 residues.

This clonotype has more than one count but fewer than ten. This rearrangement joins TRBV10-3 to TRBJ2-7; tentatively, D is TRBD2 (5 bases). The CDR3 contains 14 residues. Germline CDR1 reads ENHRY; CDR2 reads SYGVKD. V lost 4 bases to trimming and J lost 5 bases, with 15 bases between them. The CDR3 here is CAISGSQPSHEQYF. CDR3 coding DNA: TGTGCCATCAGTGGATCTCAACCTAGCCACGAGCAGTACTTC.

This chain links TRBV15 with TRBJ1-1, with no clear D. Looked up from germline, CDR1 is LNHNV and CDR2 is YYDKDF (reference sequence). This CDR3 has 14 residues. Trimming left V 1 base short and J 4 bases short, with 10 bases between. CDR3 DNA: TGTGCCACCAGCAGAGGGCAGGTTGGCACTGAAGCTTTCTTT. Translated, it gives CATSRGQVGTEAFF.

The rearrangement joins TRBV10-3 to TRBJ1-1, with TRBD1 matching 7 bases. This CDR3 comprises 13 residues. V lost 9 bases and J lost 5; bases outside the gene matches: 9. Per the germline V gene, CDR1 is ENHRY and CDR2 is SYGVKD. CDR3 in amino acids: CAISFDRETEAFF. Here the CDR3 DNA reads TGTGCCATATCTTTCGACAGGGAGACTGAAGCTTTCTTT.

The chain combines TRBV29-1 with TRBJ2-1; unclear D gene. Germline V gene sequence: CDR1 SQVTM, CDR2 ANQGSEA. Trimming pared 4 bases from V and 10 bases from J, leaving 11 bases between. The CDR3 runs 11 residues. The CDR3 DNA follows: TGCAGCGTTGTAGACCCCGCGGAGCAGTTCTTC. Its translation: CSVVDPAEQFF.